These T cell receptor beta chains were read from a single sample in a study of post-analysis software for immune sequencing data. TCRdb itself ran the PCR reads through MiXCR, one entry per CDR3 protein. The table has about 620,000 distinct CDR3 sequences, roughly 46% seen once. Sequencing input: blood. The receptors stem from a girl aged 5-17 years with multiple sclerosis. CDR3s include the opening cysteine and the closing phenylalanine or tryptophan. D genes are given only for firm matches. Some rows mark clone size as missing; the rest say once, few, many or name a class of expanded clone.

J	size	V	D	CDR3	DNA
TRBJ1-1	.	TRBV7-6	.	CASSQISTMNTEAFF	TGTGCCAGCAGCCAAATTTCTACGATGAACACTGAAGCTTTCTTT
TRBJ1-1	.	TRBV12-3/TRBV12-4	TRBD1	CASSTYRGAEAFF	TGTGCCAGCAGTACCTACAGGGGTGCTGAAGCTTTCTTT
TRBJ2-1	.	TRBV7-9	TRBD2	CAIPKTWRGTYNEQFF	TGTGCCATCCCAAAAACCTGGCGGGGGACCTACAATGAGCAGTTCTTC
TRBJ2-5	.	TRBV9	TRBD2	CASSLGGRTAGGTQYF	TGTGCCAGCAGCTTAGGCGGGAGGACGGCGGGGGGGACCCAGTACTTC
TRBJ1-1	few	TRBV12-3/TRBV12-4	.	CASSDRLLLDTEAFF	TGTGCCAGCAGTGACCGACTCCTTTTGGACACTGAAGCTTTCTTT
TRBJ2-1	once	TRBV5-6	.	CASSPDYLAAYNEQFF	TGTGCCAGCAGCCCGGACTATTTAGCGGCCTACAATGAGCAGTTCTTC
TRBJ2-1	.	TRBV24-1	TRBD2	CATSDREREVPGEQFF	TGTGCCACCAGTGACAGGGAGCGGGAGGTCCCCGGTGAGCAGTTCTTC
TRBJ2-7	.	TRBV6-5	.	CASTKGGTGHEQYF	TGTGCCAGCACTAAGGGGGGGACAGGCCACGAGCAGTACTTC
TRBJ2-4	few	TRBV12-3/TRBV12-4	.	CASSLVSAKAKNIQYF	TGTGCCAGCAGTTTAGTGTCAGCCAAAGCCAAAAACATTCAGTACTTC
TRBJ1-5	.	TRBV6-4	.	CASSEGYNQPQHF	TGTGCCAGCAGTGAGGGGTATAATCAGCCCCAGCATTTT
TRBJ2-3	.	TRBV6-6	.	CASINPEGTSTDTQYF	TGTGCCAGCATTAATCCGGAGGGTACTAGCACAGATACGCAGTATTTT
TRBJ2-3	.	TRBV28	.	CASSLYGGRTDTQYF	TGTGCCAGCAGTTTATATGGGGGGCGCACAGATACGCAGTATTTT
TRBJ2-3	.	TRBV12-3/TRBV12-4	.	CATEKGADTQYF	TGTGCCACAGAAAAGGGTGCAGATACGCAGTATTTT
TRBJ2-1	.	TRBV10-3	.	CATAPGGVYNEQFF	TGTGCCACCGCCCCCGGAGGGGTCTACAATGAGCAGTTCTTC
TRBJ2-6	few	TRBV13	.	CASSLGEDREGTGANVLTF	TGTGCCAGCAGCTTAGGGGAAGACAGGGAGGGCACTGGGGCCAACGTCCTGACTTTC
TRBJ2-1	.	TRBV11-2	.	CASSLPRRRGLSEQFF	TGTGCCAGCAGCTTACCTAGAAGGAGAGGGCTCAGTGAGCAGTTCTTC
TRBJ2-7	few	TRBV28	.	CASTSKYEQYF	TGTGCCAGCACTTCGAAATACGAGCAGTACTTC
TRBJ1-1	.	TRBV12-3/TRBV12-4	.	CASSSGQLLAEAFF	TGTGCCAGCAGTTCCGGACAGCTCCTAGCTGAAGCTTTCTTT
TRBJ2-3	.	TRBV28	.	CASSSADYVGADTQYF	TGTGCCAGCAGTTCCGCGGACTACGTCGGTGCAGATACGCAGTATTTT
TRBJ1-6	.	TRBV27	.	CASSLEGRRNSPLHF	TGTGCCAGCAGTTTAGAGGGAAGGCGGAATTCACCCCTCCACTTT